The T cell receptor beta chain under discussion was sequenced for a study of T cell responses to AZD1222 COVID-19 vaccine. Study-level findings and limits: Clonal diversity was possibly underestimated; the donors were predominantly white British and more often female.

The V and J ends lost 3 bases and 4 bases respectively, with 25 bases between them. The CDR3 is 20 amino acids. Germline-derived CDR1 and CDR2 are WNHNN and SYGVQD (reference sequence). As for this clone: Its target is unknown.

This table comes from immunoSEQ multiplex PCR, and its TCRdb copy is limited to in-frame clones, with some not included. Seen here are some 70,000 clones, around 82% observed once, and the top ten hold roughly 5%. The gene calls are TRBV10-1 and TRBJ1-6; maybe TRBD1 (6 bases). This receptor was identified in an adult in good health. The sample consisted of peripheral blood, taken on day 0 of AZD1222 vaccination. In DNA form, the CDR3 reads TGCGCCAGCAGTGAACGGCACGAGCCCAGGGGCGCGGGTTATAATTCACCCCTCCACTTT. It specifies CASSERHEPRGAGYNSPLHF.